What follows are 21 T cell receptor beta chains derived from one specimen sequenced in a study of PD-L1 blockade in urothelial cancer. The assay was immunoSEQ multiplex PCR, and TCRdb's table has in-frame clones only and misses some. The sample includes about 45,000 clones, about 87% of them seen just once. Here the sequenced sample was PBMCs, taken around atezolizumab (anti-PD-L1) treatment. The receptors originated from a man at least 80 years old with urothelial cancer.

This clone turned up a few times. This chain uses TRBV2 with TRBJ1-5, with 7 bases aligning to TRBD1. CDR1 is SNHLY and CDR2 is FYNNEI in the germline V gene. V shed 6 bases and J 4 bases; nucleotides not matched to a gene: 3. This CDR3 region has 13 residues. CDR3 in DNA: TGTGCCAGCAGACAGGGGATGAATCAGCCCCAGCATTTT. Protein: CASRQGMNQPQHF.

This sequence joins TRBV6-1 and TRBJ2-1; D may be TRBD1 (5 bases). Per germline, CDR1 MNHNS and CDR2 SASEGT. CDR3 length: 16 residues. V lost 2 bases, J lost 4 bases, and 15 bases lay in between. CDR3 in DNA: TGTGCCAGCAGTGAAATAGTGACAGCCCCATACAATGAGCAGTTCTTC. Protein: CASSEIVTAPYNEQFF.

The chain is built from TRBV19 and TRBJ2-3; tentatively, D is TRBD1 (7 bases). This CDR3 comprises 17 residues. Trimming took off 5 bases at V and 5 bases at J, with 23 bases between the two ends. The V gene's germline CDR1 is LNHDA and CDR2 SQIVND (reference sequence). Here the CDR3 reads CASSPRGERGHEDTQYF. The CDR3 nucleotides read TGTGCCAGTAGTCCGAGGGGGGAGAGGGGGCATGAAGATACGCAGTATTTT.

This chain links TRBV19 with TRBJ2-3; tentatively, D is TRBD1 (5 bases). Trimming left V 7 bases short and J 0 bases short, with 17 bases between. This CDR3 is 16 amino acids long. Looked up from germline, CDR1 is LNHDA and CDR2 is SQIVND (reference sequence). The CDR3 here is CASIEGAVESTDTQYF. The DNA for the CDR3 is TGTGCCAGTATCGAAGGGGCTGTAGAAAGCACAGATACGCAGTATTTT.

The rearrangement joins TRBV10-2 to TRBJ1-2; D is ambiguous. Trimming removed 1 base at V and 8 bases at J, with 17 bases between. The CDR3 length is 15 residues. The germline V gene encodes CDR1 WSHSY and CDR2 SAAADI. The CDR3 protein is CASSELSEPPRGYTF. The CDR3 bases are TGCGCCAGCAGTGAGTTGTCCGAGCCGCCGAGGGGCTACACCTTC.

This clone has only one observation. The CDR3 spells CASSPIGQGKGSYNQPQHF. DNA for the CDR3: TGTGCCAGCTCACCGATCGGACAGGGGAAGGGGTCATACAATCAGCCCCAGCATTTT. The J gene is TRBJ1-5, the V gene TRBV18, with 9 bases fitting TRBD1. Germline V gene sequence: CDR1 KGHSH, CDR2 LQKENI. CDR3 length equals 19 residues. V lost 3 bases and J lost 3; bases outside the gene matches: 15.

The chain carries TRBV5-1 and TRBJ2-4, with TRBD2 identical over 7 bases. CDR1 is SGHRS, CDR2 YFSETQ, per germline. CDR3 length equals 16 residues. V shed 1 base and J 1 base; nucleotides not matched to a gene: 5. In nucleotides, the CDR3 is TGCGCCAGCAGCTTGTCAGTCGGGGGGGCCAAAAACATTCAGTACTTC. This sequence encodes CASSLSVGGAKNIQYF.

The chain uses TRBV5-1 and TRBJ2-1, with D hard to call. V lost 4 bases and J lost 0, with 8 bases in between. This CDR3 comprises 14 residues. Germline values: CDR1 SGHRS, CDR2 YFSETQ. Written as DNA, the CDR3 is TGCGCCAGCAGCCAAATCAACTCCTACAATGAGCAGTTCTTC. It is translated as CASSQINSYNEQFF.

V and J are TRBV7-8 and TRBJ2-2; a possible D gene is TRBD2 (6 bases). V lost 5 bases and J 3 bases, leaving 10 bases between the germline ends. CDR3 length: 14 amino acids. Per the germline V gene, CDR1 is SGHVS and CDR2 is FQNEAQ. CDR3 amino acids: CASSPQRDTGELFF. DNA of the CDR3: TGTGCCAGCAGCCCCCAGCGGGACACCGGGGAGCTGTTTTTT. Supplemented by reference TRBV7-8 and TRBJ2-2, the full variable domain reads GAGVSQSPRYKVAKRGQDVALRCDPISGHVSLFWYQQALGQGPEFLTYFQNEAQLDKSGLPSDRFFAERPEGSVSTLKIQRTQQEDSAVYLCASSPQRDTGELFFGEGSRLTVL.

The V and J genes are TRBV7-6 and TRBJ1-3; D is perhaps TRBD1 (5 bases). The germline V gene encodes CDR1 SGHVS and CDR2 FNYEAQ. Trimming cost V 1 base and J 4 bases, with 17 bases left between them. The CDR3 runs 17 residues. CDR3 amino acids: CASSLGIRGSSGNTIYF. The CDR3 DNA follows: TGTGCCAGCAGCTTAGGGATCCGGGGGTCATCCGGAAACACCATATATTTT.

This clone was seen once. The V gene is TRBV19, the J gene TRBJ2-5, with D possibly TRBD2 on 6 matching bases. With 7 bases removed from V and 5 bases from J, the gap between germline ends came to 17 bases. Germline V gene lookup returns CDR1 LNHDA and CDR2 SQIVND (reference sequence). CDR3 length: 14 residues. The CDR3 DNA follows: TGTGCCAGTAAGGGAGGCTACGGAGGGGAGACCCAGTACTTC. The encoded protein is CASKGGYGGETQYF.

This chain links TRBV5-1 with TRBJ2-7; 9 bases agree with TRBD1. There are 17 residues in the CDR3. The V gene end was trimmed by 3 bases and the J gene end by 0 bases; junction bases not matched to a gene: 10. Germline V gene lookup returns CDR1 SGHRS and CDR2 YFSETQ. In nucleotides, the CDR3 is TGCGCCAGCAGCTCGATTCCCGGGACAGGGATCTCCTACGAGCAGTACTTC. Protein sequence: CASSSIPGTGISYEQYF.

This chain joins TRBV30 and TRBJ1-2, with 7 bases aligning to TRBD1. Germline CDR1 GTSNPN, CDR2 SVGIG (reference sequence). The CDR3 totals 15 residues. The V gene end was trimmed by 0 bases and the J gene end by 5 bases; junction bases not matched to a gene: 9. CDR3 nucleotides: TGTGCCTGGAGTGTCCCCTCGACAGGGTCTTATGGCTACACCTTC. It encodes CAWSVPSTGSYGYTF.

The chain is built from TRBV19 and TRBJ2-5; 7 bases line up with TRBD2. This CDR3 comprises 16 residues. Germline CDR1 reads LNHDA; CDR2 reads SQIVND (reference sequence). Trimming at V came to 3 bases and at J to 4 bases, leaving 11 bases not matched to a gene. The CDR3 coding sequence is TGTGCCAGTAGTATCCGGCCAGCGGGATTTGGAGAGACCCAGTACTTC. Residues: CASSIRPAGFGETQYF.

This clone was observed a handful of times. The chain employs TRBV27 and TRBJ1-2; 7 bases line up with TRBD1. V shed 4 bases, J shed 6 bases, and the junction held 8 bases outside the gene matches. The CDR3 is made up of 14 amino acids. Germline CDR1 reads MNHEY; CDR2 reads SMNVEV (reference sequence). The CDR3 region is CASSSGATGDGYTF. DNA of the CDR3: TGTGCCAGCAGTTCTGGGGCCACAGGGGATGGCTACACCTTC.

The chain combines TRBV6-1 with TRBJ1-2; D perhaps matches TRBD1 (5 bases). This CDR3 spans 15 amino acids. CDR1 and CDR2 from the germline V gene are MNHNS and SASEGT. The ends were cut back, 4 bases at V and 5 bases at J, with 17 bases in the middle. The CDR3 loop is CASSGWQGQGYGYTF. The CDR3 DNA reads TGTGCCAGCAGTGGGTGGCAGGGTCAAGGGTATGGCTACACCTTC.

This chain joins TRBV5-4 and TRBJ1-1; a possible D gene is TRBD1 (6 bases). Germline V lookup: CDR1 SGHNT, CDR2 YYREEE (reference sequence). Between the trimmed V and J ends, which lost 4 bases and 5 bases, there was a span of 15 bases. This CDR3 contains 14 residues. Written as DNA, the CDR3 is TGTGCCAGCAGCCAACAGGGTCTTCAGACTGAAGCTTTCTTT. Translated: CASSQQGLQTEAFF.

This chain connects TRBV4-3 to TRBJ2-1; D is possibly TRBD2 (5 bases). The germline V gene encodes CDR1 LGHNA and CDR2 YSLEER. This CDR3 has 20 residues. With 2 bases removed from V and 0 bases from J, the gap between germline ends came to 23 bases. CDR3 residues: CASSQTIRGSKVNSYNEQFF. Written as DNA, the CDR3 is TGCGCCAGCAGCCAAACCATCCGCGGGTCAAAAGTAAACTCCTACAATGAGCAGTTCTTC.

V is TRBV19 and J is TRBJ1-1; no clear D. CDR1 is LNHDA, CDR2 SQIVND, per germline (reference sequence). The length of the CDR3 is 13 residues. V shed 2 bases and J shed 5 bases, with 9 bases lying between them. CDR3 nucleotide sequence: TGTGCCAGTAGTATACAGCGGTCGACTGAAGCTTTCTTT. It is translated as CASSIQRSTEAFF.

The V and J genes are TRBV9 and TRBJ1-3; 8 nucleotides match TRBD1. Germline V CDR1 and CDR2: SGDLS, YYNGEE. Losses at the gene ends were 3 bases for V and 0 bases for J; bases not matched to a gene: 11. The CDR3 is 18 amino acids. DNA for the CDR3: TGTGCCAGCAGCGCCCTAGGGGACAGGCAACGCTCTGGAAACACCATATATTTT. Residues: CASSALGDRQRSGNTIYF.

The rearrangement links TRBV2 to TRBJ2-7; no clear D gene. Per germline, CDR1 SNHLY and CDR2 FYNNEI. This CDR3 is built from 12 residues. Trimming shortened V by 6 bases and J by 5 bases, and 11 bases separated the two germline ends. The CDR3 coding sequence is TGTGCCAGCAGAACTTTTGGGCACGAGCAGTACTTC. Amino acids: CASRTFGHEQYF.